The 13 T cell receptor beta chains below come from one sample, sequenced in a study of cytomegalovirus exposure and HLA in healthy donors. The primer mix had 60 Vbeta and 13 Jbeta primers. Measured with immunoSEQ multiplex PCR; TCRdb has only the in-frame clones, and not every one. The sample holds some 100,000 clones, around 79% seen once. Sample: PBMCs. These receptors were taken from a woman in her thirties or forties in good health and CMV-seropositive.

The chain couples TRBV21-1 to TRBJ2-7; the D call in the table, TRBD2, was not verified against the DNA. TRBV21-1 is a documented pseudogene. This CDR3 has 18 amino acids. The CDR3 DNA follows: TGTGCCAGCAGCAAAAGGAGGCTAGCGGGAGGGAAAAACTACGAGCAGTACTTC. It translates to CASSKRRLAGGKNYEQYF.

The count of this clone is one. Written as DNA, the CDR3 is TGTGCCATCACCGGACTAGCGGGAGGGCCAAACACCGGGGAGCTGTTTTTT. This gives the protein CAITGLAGGPNTGELFF. The chain is built from TRBV10-3 and TRBJ2-2; 15 bases agree with TRBD2. With V trimmed by 7 bases and J by 2 bases, 5 bases remained unmatched. CDR1 and CDR2 from the germline V gene are ENHRY and SYGVKD. The CDR3 runs to 17 residues.

This sequence joins TRBV18 and TRBJ1-1, with no clear D. The CDR3 is 15 residues long. The germline CDR1 and CDR2 sequences are KGHSH and LQKENI. V was shortened by 1 base and J by 5 bases, with 14 bases between the two germline ends. The CDR3 is CASSPRELGGTEAFF. The CDR3 DNA sequence: TGTGCCAGCTCACCACGCGAGTTGGGAGGAACTGAAGCTTTCTTT.

In nucleotides, the CDR3 is TGTGCCAGCAGCGGCGGGACCCTTGGAGAAAACATTCAGTACTTC. It is translated as CASSGGTLGENIQYF. This rearrangement joins TRBV9 to TRBJ2-4, with D possibly TRBD2 on 6 matching bases. The germline gives CDR1 SGDLS, CDR2 YYNGEE. V dropped 3 bases and J dropped 5 bases, with 15 bases sitting between them. This CDR3 comprises 15 residues.

In nucleotides, the CDR3 is TGTGCCAGCAGCCCGCAGACAGGGCAAGGTAACACCATATATTTT. Translated, it gives CASSPQTGQGNTIYF. V gene TRBV4-2 combines with J gene TRBJ1-3; 7 bases fit TRBD1. Trimming at V came to 4 bases and at J to 7 bases, leaving 10 bases not matched to a gene. The CDR3 totals 15 residues. The germline CDR1 and CDR2 sequences are LGHNA and YNFKEQ.

This chain links TRBV14 with TRBJ1-2, with no clear D. The CDR3 is made up of 14 amino acids. In germline, CDR1 is SGHDN, CDR2 FVKESK. V lost 0 bases and J 9 bases, leaving 14 bases between the germline ends. The CDR3 loop reads CASSQDTRGLSYTF. The CDR3 DNA reads as TGTGCCAGCAGCCAAGATACACGGGGTCTGAGCTACACCTTC. The full variable domain, its missing parts supplied by reference TRBV14 and TRBJ1-2, is EAGVTQFPSHSVIEKGQTVTLRCDPISGHDNLYWYRRVMGKEIKFLLHFVKESKQDESGMPNNRFLAERTGGTYSTLKVQPAELEDSGVYFCASSQDTRGLSYTFGSGTRLTVV.

The V gene is TRBV18, the J gene TRBJ1-1; maybe TRBD1 (6 bases). The germline V gene has CDR1 KGHSH and CDR2 LQKENI. The CDR3 sequence is 15 residues long. V lost 1 base and J 3 bases, leaving 12 bases between the germline ends. CDR3 bases: TGTGCCAGCTCACCACGACAGGTTGGGGACACTGAAGCTTTCTTT. Amino acid sequence: CASSPRQVGDTEAFF.

The rearrangement links TRBV7-3 to TRBJ2-1; TRBD2 agrees at 7 bases. Germline values: CDR1 SGHTA, CDR2 FQGTGA. The CDR3 extends over 14 amino acids. V lost 5 bases, J lost 7 bases, and 8 bases stayed unmatched. This chain's CDR3 is CASSPAGVRNEQFF. In nucleotides, the CDR3 is TGTGCCAGCAGCCCGGCGGGAGTGAGGAATGAGCAGTTCTTC. Complete variable domain (other parts from reference TRBV7-3 and TRBJ2-1): GAGVSQTPSNKVTEKGKYVELRCDPISGHTALYWYRQSLGQGPEFLIYFQGTGAADDSGLPNDRFFAVRPEGSVSTLKIQRTERGDSAVYLCASSPAGVRNEQFFGPGTRLTVL.

In its sample, this clone was seen a few times. The V gene is TRBV14, the J gene TRBJ2-7; maybe TRBD2 (5 bases). This CDR3 contains 12 residues. V shed 8 bases and J shed 3 bases, with 11 bases lying between them. Looked up from germline, CDR1 is SGHDN and CDR2 is FVKESK. CDR3 protein: CASGRVYYEQYF. The CDR3 DNA follows: TGTGCCAGCGGGCGGGTTTACTACGAGCAGTACTTC.

The V and J genes are TRBV11-3 and TRBJ2-7; 8 bases line up with TRBD2. V trimming: 5 bases; J trimming: 4 bases; junction bases outside the gene matches: 7. Looked up from germline, CDR1 is SGHNT and CDR2 is YENEEA. The CDR3 totals 14 residues. CDR3: CASSAREGKYEQYF. DNA of the CDR3: TGTGCCAGCAGCGCCCGGGAGGGCAAATACGAGCAGTACTTC.

This clone came up once. This sequence joins TRBV6-6 and TRBJ1-5, with a weak D call TRBD1 (6 bases). Trimming removed 2 bases at V and 7 bases at J, with 15 bases between. Germline CDR1 reads MNHNY; CDR2 reads SVGAGI (reference sequence). This CDR3 contains 15 residues. This chain's CDR3 is CASSYEPTGEQPQHF. The CDR3, as DNA: TGTGCCAGCAGTTACGAGCCGACAGGAGAGCAGCCCCAGCATTTT.

The chain uses TRBV12-5 and TRBJ2-3, with 10 bases matching TRBD1. The CDR3 is made up of 15 amino acids. Trimming at V came to 6 bases and at J to 4 bases, leaving 7 bases not matched to a gene. Germline V gene sequence: CDR1 LGHNT, CDR2 FRNRAP. The CDR3 DNA reads as TGTGCTAGTGGCTGGGGGACAGGGGTTTCAGATACGCAGTATTTT. Encoded protein: CASGWGTGVSDTQYF.

This clone turned up a few times. In DNA form, the CDR3 reads TGTGCCATCACCCTGGACAGGGGGCAAAACACTGAAGCTTTCTTT. This encodes CAITLDRGQNTEAFF. The V call is TRBV10-3, the J call TRBJ1-1, with 11 bases fitting TRBD1. J gave up 2 bases and V 7 bases, and 6 bases lay outside the gene matches. This CDR3 spans 15 amino acids. CDR1 ENHRY and CDR2 SYGVKD come from the germline V gene.